The rows below give T cell receptor beta chains drawn from one sample of a study of OX40 agonist ivuxolimab in advanced cancers. Repertoires were generated with immunoSEQ multiplex PCR, while TCRdb's copy carries only in-frame clones and drops some. Found here are about 78,000 clones, roughly nine tenths of them singletons; the top ten hold 2.5% to 3%. The specimen comprised CD4+ or CD8+ T cells sorted from blood, sampled in a trial of the OX40 agonist ivuxolimab. The receptors here all came from an adult with an advanced solid tumor such as melanoma, head and neck, liver or kidney cancer. Both conserved end residues are part of each CDR3. D genes are given only for firm matches. The size field is filled for only some rows; it gives once, few, many or a size class.

D	V	J	size	CDR3	DNA
NA	TRBV27	TRBJ1-1	NA	CASSQLGAGWGTEAFF	TGTGCCAGCAGTCAACTTGGTGCAGGGTGGGGCACTGAAGCTTTCTTT
NA	TRBV5-1	TRBJ1-2	NA	CASTLGLAAQGYGYTF	TGCGCCAGCACTCTCGGCTTGGCGGCCCAGGGGTATGGCTACACCTTC
TRBD2	TRBV28	TRBJ2-4	NA	CASSMGGFLAKNIQYF	TGTGCCAGCAGCATGGGAGGGTTCTTAGCCAAAAACATTCAGTACTTC
NA	TRBV5-6	TRBJ2-1	NA	CASSHGTLYNEQFF	TGTGCCAGCAGCCACGGGACCCTATACAATGAGCAGTTCTTC
NA	TRBV11-2	TRBJ2-1	NA	CASSLAGEGFNEQFF	TGTGCCAGCAGCTTAGCAGGGGAGGGTTTTAATGAGCAGTTCTTC
TRBD1	TRBV5-4	TRBJ2-7	NA	CASSQFPGQGPFEQYF	TGTGCCAGCAGCCAGTTCCCGGGACAGGGGCCGTTCGAGCAGTACTTC
NA	TRBV4-1	TRBJ1-3	NA	CASSPLGLPGNTIYF	TGCGCCAGCAGCCCACTGGGACTACCCGGAAACACCATATATTTT
NA	TRBV18	TRBJ2-7	NA	CAAGPTIYEQYF	TGTGCCGCCGGGCCCACTATCTACGAGCAGTACTTC
TRBD2	TRBV28	TRBJ2-1	few	CASSFASGSTFSSYNEQFF	TGTGCCAGCAGTTTTGCTAGCGGGTCAACCTTTAGCTCCTACAATGAGCAGTTCTTC
NA	TRBV19	TRBJ2-6	NA	CASSPYRDSGANVLTF	TGTGCCAGTAGTCCGTACAGGGATAGTGGGGCCAACGTCCTGACTTTC
NA	TRBV7-2	TRBJ2-3	NA	CASSPRGFGTDTQYF	TGTGCCAGCAGCCCACGGGGGTTCGGGACAGATACGCAGTATTTT
NA	TRBV27	TRBJ1-1	NA	CASSLSGAPEAFF	TGTGCCAGCAGTTTATCAGGGGCACCAGAAGCTTTCTTT
NA	TRBV11-2	TRBJ1-2	once	CASSLVPRPYGYTF	TGTGCCAGCAGCTTAGTCCCGCGACCATATGGCTACACCTTC
NA	TRBV21-1	TRBJ1-1	NA	CASSKARRWAEAFF	TGTGCCAGCAGCAAAGCAAGGCGGTGGGCTGAAGCTTTCTTT
NA	TRBV18	TRBJ2-3	once	CASSPPSTKDTQYF	TGTGCCAGCTCACCACCTTCCACTAAGGATACGCAGTATTTT
TRBD1	TRBV20-1	TRBJ1-2	NA	CSAFQGAGYTF	TGCAGTGCTTTTCAGGGGGCTGGCTACACCTTC
NA	TRBV6-5	TRBJ2-2	NA	CASSYMGAGGELFF	TGTGCCAGCAGTTACATGGGGGCTGGCGGGGAGCTGTTTTTT
NA	TRBV7-9	TRBJ2-5	NA	CASSLRISQETQYF	TGTGCCAGCAGCCTACGGATCTCCCAAGAGACCCAGTACTTC
NA	TRBV7-2	TRBJ1-2	NA	CASSSREGSYGYTF	TGTGCCAGCAGCTCGAGGGAGGGTTCCTATGGCTACACCTTC
TRBD1	TRBV5-1	TRBJ2-5	NA	CASSFQGDQETQYF	TGCGCCAGCAGCTTTCAGGGGGACCAAGAGACCCAGTACTTC
TRBD2	TRBV25-1	TRBJ2-1	NA	CASSEPGLAGVFEQFF	TGTGCCAGCAGTGAGCCCGGACTAGCGGGAGTTTTTGAGCAGTTCTTC
NA	TRBV11-2	TRBJ2-1	NA	CASSFGTPLNEQFF	TGTGCCAGCAGCTTCGGGACTCCCTTGAATGAGCAGTTCTTC
NA	TRBV5-5	TRBJ1-1	NA	CASSLGGLNTEAFF	TGTGCCAGCAGCTTGGGGGGTCTGAACACTGAAGCTTTCTTT
TRBD1	TRBV29-1	TRBJ1-1	NA	CSVPQGQGAVTEAFF	TGCAGCGTACCCCAAGGACAGGGGGCGGTCACTGAAGCTTTCTTT
TRBD1	TRBV6-6	TRBJ2-5	once	CASTLQGVGETQYF	TGTGCCAGCACCTTACAGGGGGTAGGGGAGACCCAGTACTTC
NA	TRBV27	TRBJ2-1	once	CASSLSGYPKNEQFF	TGTGCCAGCAGTTTATCGGGGTACCCCAAAAATGAGCAGTTCTTC
NA	TRBV11-3	TRBJ2-3	NA	CASSLGTSTDTQYF	TGTGCCAGCAGCTTAGGGACCTCCACAGATACGCAGTATTTT
NA	TRBV7-9	TRBJ1-1	NA	CASSYREYTEAFF	TGTGCCAGCAGCTACAGGGAGTACACTGAAGCTTTCTTT
NA	TRBV7-9	TRBJ2-6	NA	CASSSYPPGANVLTF	TGTGCCAGCAGCTCCTACCCCCCTGGGGCCAACGTCCTGACTTTC
NA	TRBV28	TRBJ1-5	NA	CATSSGRRNQPQHF	TGTGCCACCTCTTCCGGGAGGAGGAATCAGCCCCAGCATTTT
NA	TRBV5-1	TRBJ1-4	once	CASSPYRESGPNEKLFF	TGCGCCAGCAGCCCTTACAGGGAATCAGGACCTAATGAAAAACTGTTTTTT
NA	TRBV7-9	TRBJ2-5	NA	CASSSSGRRETQYF	TGTGCCAGCAGCTCGTCAGGGAGACGAGAGACCCAGTACTTC
NA	TRBV30	TRBJ2-7	NA	CAWSVGGGADEQYF	TGTGCCTGGAGTGTAGGAGGGGGGGCCGACGAGCAGTACTTC
NA	TRBV4-1	TRBJ2-7	NA	CASSHVTGRSYEQYF	TGCGCCAGCAGCCATGTGACGGGCCGTTCCTACGAGCAGTACTTC
NA	TRBV29-1	TRBJ2-3	NA	CSVEGWAATDTQYF	TGCAGCGTTGAGGGTTGGGCAGCAACAGATACGCAGTATTTT
NA	TRBV28	TRBJ1-1	NA	CASHSGVLLGTEAFF	TGTGCCAGCCATAGTGGGGTCTTACTGGGGACTGAAGCTTTCTTT
TRBD1	TRBV28	TRBJ1-2	once	CASSSGTGGFNGYTF	TGTGCCAGCAGTTCCGGGACAGGGGGCTTTAATGGCTACACCTTC
NA	TRBV29-1	TRBJ2-2	NA	CSVRVIANTGELFF	TGCAGCGTTCGGGTAATCGCGAACACCGGGGAGCTGTTTTTT
NA	TRBV20-1	TRBJ1-3	NA	CSASQGITIYF	TGCAGTGCTAGCCAGGGCATCACCATATATTTT
NA	TRBV28	TRBJ1-3	NA	CASSLGAMGGNTIYF	TGTGCCAGCAGTTTAGGAGCGATGGGGGGAAACACCATATATTTT
NA	TRBV13	TRBJ1-4	NA	CASSPPGLKNEKLFF	TGTGCCAGCAGCCCCCCCGGGCTAAAAAATGAAAAACTGTTTTTT
TRBD2	TRBV5-1	TRBJ2-3	NA	CASSLLAGGPLHTQYF	TGCGCCAGCAGCTTGCTAGCGGGGGGGCCCCTACATACGCAGTATTTT
NA	TRBV2	TRBJ2-3	NA	CASSGFRAQYF	TGTGCCAGCAGTGGATTCCGAGCGCAGTATTTT
TRBD1	TRBV15	TRBJ2-7	NA	CATSRGRDRVSDEQYF	TGTGCCACCAGCAGAGGCAGGGACAGGGTTTCTGACGAGCAGTACTTC
TRBD1	TRBV18	TRBJ2-3	NA	CASSPPGQGSDTQYF	TGTGCCAGCTCACCACCGGGACAGGGGTCAGATACGCAGTATTTT
TRBD2	TRBV2	TRBJ2-1	NA	CASSQGLAGTNEQFF	TGTGCCAGCAGTCAGGGACTAGCGGGGACCAATGAGCAGTTCTTC
TRBD1	TRBV4-1	TRBJ2-4	NA	CASSPGGQGALAKNIQYF	TGCGCCAGCAGCCCCGGGGGCCAGGGGGCCTTAGCCAAAAACATTCAGTACTTC
NA	TRBV30	TRBJ2-7	NA	CAWSRVWVGEQYF	TGTGCCTGGAGTAGAGTGTGGGTGGGGGAGCAGTACTTC
NA	TRBV11-3	TRBJ2-2	NA	CASSLRLFPTGELFF	TGTGCCAGCAGCTTAAGGCTCTTCCCGACCGGGGAGCTGTTTTTT
NA	TRBV25-1	TRBJ2-2	NA	CASSESLPGIANTGELFF	TGTGCCAGCAGTGAATCCCTCCCAGGGATCGCGAACACCGGGGAGCTGTTTTTT
NA	TRBV7-9	TRBJ2-1	NA	CASSFMSGSYNEQFF	TGTGCCAGCAGCTTTATGAGCGGATCGTACAATGAGCAGTTCTTC
NA	TRBV12-5	TRBJ2-5	once	CASGFPWPPYSEGQSISLKETQYF	TGTGCTAGTGGTTTCCCTTGGCCCCCCTACTCGGAAGGGCAGTCGATCTCATTAAAAGAGACCCAGTACTTC
TRBD2	TRBV9	TRBJ2-1	NA	CASSLSGGPYNEQFF	TGTGCCAGCAGCCTTAGCGGGGGGCCCTACAATGAGCAGTTCTTC
TRBD1	TRBV7-2	TRBJ1-5	NA	CASSSGGGRDRLGPQHF	TGTGCCAGCAGCTCCGGAGGGGGCAGGGACCGGTTGGGGCCCCAGCATTTT
TRBD1	TRBV5-4	TRBJ2-5	NA	CASSPGTGEGLETQYF	TGTGCCAGCAGCCCCGGGACAGGGGAGGGCCTAGAGACCCAGTACTTC
NA	TRBV2	TRBJ2-7	NA	CASSEWRQSYEQYF	TGTGCCAGCAGTGAATGGCGGCAGAGCTACGAGCAGTACTTC
NA	TRBV4-1	TRBJ1-5	NA	CASSLDTNQPQHF	TGCGCCAGCAGTCTTGACACAAATCAGCCCCAGCATTTT
NA	TRBV7-9	TRBJ1-1	few	CASSLVQNTEAFF	TGTGCCAGCAGCTTAGTCCAGAACACTGAAGCTTTCTTT
NA	TRBV7-9	TRBJ2-7	NA	CASSSHSYEQYF	TGTGCCAGCAGCTCCCACTCCTACGAGCAGTACTTC
TRBD1	TRBV19	TRBJ1-2	few	CASSMTGLGYTF	TGTGCCAGTAGTATGACAGGGCTTGGCTACACCTTC